This entry lists 9 T cell receptor beta chains sequenced from one sample in a study of T cell responses to AZD1222 COVID-19 vaccine. Profiling relied on immunoSEQ multiplex PCR, and the TCRdb table lists in-frame clones only, not all of them. The data show fewer than 150,000 clones, roughly 91% seen once. Sequenced here: peripheral blood, sampled 28 days after the second AZD1222 dose. The receptor source for this set is an adult who received the AZD1222 COVID-19 vaccine.

This chain uses TRBV12-3 or TRBV12-4 with TRBJ1-1; possible D gene TRBD1, 6 bases. V was shortened by 3 bases and J by 8 bases, with 13 bases between the two germline ends. This CDR3 region has 13 residues. CDR3 nucleotide sequence: TGTGCCAGCAGTTTGGGGCAGGGGCGCGAAGCTTTCTTT. Residues: CASSLGQGREAFF.

V is TRBV20-1 and J is TRBJ1-5; no clear D gene. The V end lost 3 bases, the J end lost 2 bases, and 11 bases lay between the germline ends. The germline CDR1 and CDR2 sequences are DFQATT and SNEGSKA (reference sequence). This CDR3 is 14 amino acids long. The CDR3 reads CSASRGVGNQPQHF. DNA of the CDR3: TGCAGTGCTAGTCGAGGAGTTGGCAATCAGCCCCAGCATTTT.

The rearrangement links TRBV10-3 to TRBJ1-2; 12 bases fit TRBD1. Per the germline V gene, CDR1 is ENHRY and CDR2 is SYGVKD. The junction had 29 bases not matched to a gene; V was cut back by 10 bases and J by 11 bases. The CDR3 has 19 amino acids. The CDR3 loop reads CATTPGQGAEGAFSMGYTF. The CDR3, as DNA: TGTGCCACTACTCCGGGACAGGGGGCGGAAGGGGCCTTCTCAATGGGATACACCTTC.

The chain carries TRBV19 and TRBJ2-4; D unresolved. This CDR3 spans 14 amino acids. Germline CDR1 and CDR2: LNHDA and SQIVND (reference sequence). V was pared by 9 bases and J by 0 bases, with 12 bases between. The CDR3 region is CASTNGIAKNIQYF. DNA for the CDR3: TGTGCCAGCACAAATGGAATAGCCAAAAACATTCAGTACTTC.

This chain links TRBV2 with TRBJ2-3; the match to TRBD2 covers 7 bases. V trimming: 8 bases; J trimming: 2 bases; junction bases outside the gene matches: 1. This CDR3 has 12 amino acids. Germline-derived CDR1 and CDR2 are SNHLY and FYNNEI. CDR3 DNA: TGTGCCAGCGGGGGGGACACAGATACGCAGTATTTT. Protein sequence: CASGGDTDTQYF.

V gene TRBV7-6 combines with J gene TRBJ2-5, with D unresolved. V lost 4 bases and J 7 bases, leaving 7 bases between the germline ends. This CDR3 has 11 amino acids. Germline V gene sequence: CDR1 SGHVS, CDR2 FNYEAQ. CDR3 sequence (DNA): TGTGCCAGCAGCTCGGGCGGGACCCAGTACTTC. The encoded protein is CASSSGGTQYF.

The chain combines TRBV7-9 with TRBJ2-7; D remains ambiguous. CDR3 size: 12 residues. Germline CDR1 and CDR2: SEHNR and FQNEAQ (reference sequence). Trimming took off 5 bases at V and 3 bases at J, with 8 bases between the two ends. CDR3 coding DNA: TGTGCCAGCAGCCCCCCAAGCTACGAGCAGTACTTC. Translating gives CASSPPSYEQYF.

The chain couples TRBV6-5 to TRBJ1-1; 7 nucleotides agree with TRBD1. Germline V lookup: CDR1 MNHEY, CDR2 SVGAGI. The CDR3 contains 13 residues. V lost 6 bases and J lost 1; bases outside the gene matches: 2. CDR3 amino acids: CASRRDRNTEAFF. For the CDR3, the DNA is TGTGCCAGCAGACGGGACAGGAACACTGAAGCTTTCTTT.

The chain carries TRBV27 and TRBJ2-1, with D possibly TRBD2 on 5 matching bases. Germline lookup yields CDR1 MNHEY and CDR2 SMNVEV (reference sequence). Trimming cost V 5 bases and J 11 bases, with 16 bases left between them. This CDR3 is 13 amino acids long. DNA of the CDR3: TGTGCCAGCAGTCTCCTCCCTTCGGGGAAGCAGTTCTTC. This gives the protein CASSLLPSGKQFF.